Given below is one T cell receptor (beta chain) in context. What it binds is unknown. The data stem from a study of OX40 agonist ivuxolimab in advanced cancers. At the level of the study: Cancers in dose escalation were hepatocellular, melanoma, renal cell and head and neck. Regarding the study as a whole: Partial responders treated at 0.1-3.0 mg/kg exhibited clonal expansion among the lowest measured.

The assay was immunoSEQ multiplex PCR, and TCRdb's table has in-frame clones only and misses some. The data show 40,000 to 60,000 clones, roughly 85% seen once. The germline V gene encodes CDR1 SGHVS and CDR2 FQNEAQ. The CDR3 contains 15 residues. Trimming removed 5 bases from V and 5 bases from J, with 19 bases in between. The V gene is TRBV7-8, the J gene TRBJ2-7; perhaps TRBD2 as D (5 bases). Sequencing was performed on CD4+ or CD8+ T cells sorted from blood, taken in a trial of the OX40 agonist ivuxolimab. This receptor was obtained from an adult with an advanced solid tumor such as melanoma, head and neck, liver or kidney cancer. The CDR3: CASSGRGGLEDEQYF. CDR3 sequence (DNA): TGTGCCAGCAGCGGGAGAGGTGGGCTCGAGGACGAGCAGTACTTC.